This passage covers 21 T cell receptor beta chains from one sample sequenced in a study of blood T cell repertoires in COVID-19. Generated by immunoSEQ multiplex PCR, the TCRdb table keeps only in-frame clones and is missing some. The table shows a few hundred thousand clones, with 70% to 85% occurring only once. Sequencing input: PBMCs or T cells enriched from blood (not recorded which). These receptors were obtained from a man aged 40-55 years who had recovered from COVID-19.

V and J are TRBV29-1 and TRBJ1-2; a possible D gene is TRBD1 (5 bases). Trimming took off 2 bases at V and 8 bases at J, with 15 bases between the two ends. CDR3 length: 13 amino acids. Germline loops: CDR1 SQVTM, CDR2 ANQGSEA. The CDR3: CSVEKGQSVGYTF. CDR3 coding DNA: TGCAGCGTTGAAAAGGGGCAATCGGTAGGCTACACCTTC.

This chain links TRBV10-1 with TRBJ1-1; D call uncertain. Germline V CDR1 and CDR2: WNHNN, SYGVQD (reference sequence). Between the trimmed V and J ends, which lost 1 base and 7 bases, there was a span of 13 bases. The length of the CDR3 is 14 residues. The DNA of the CDR3 is TGCGCCAGCAGTGAGTATCGGGTTAAGGATGAAGCTTTCTTT. Translation: CASSEYRVKDEAFF.

The chain links TRBV10-3 to TRBJ2-1; 9 bases map to TRBD1. The CDR3 covers 14 residues. CDR1 and CDR2 (germline): ENHRY, SYGVKD. The trim removed 5 bases at V and 9 bases at J, leaving 8 bases unmatched. CDR3 region: CAISPRTGVIEQFF. In DNA form, the CDR3 reads TGTGCCATCAGTCCTCGGACAGGGGTCATTGAGCAGTTCTTC.

The gene calls are TRBV7-2 and TRBJ1-4, with TRBD1 matching over 7 bases. This CDR3 has 16 residues. Germline CDR1 and CDR2: SGHTA and FQGNSA. With 4 bases clipped from V and 0 bases from J, the junction kept 5 bases outside the gene matches. This CDR3 reads CASSSRGHPTNEKLFF. The DNA for the CDR3 is TGTGCCAGCAGCTCAAGGGGGCACCCAACTAATGAAAAACTGTTTTTT.

V gene TRBV28 combines with J gene TRBJ2-2; D unresolved. V lost 7 bases and J lost 5, with 8 bases in between. Per germline, CDR1 MDHEN and CDR2 SYDVKM. The CDR3 has 12 residues. CDR3 loop: CASNRVTGELFF. Here the CDR3 DNA reads TGTGCCAGCAATAGAGTTACCGGGGAGCTGTTTTTT.

This sequence joins TRBV5-4 and TRBJ2-2, with 9 bases that match TRBD1. CDR3 length equals 17 residues. Germline values: CDR1 SGHNT, CDR2 YYREEE (reference sequence). V shed 3 bases and J 0 bases; nucleotides not matched to a gene: 6. The CDR3: CASSSQQGAANTGELFF. DNA for the CDR3: TGTGCCAGCAGCTCTCAACAGGGGGCCGCGAACACCGGGGAGCTGTTTTTT.

This chain connects TRBV30 to TRBJ2-5, with 13 positions matching TRBD2. The CDR3 loop spans 17 amino acids. Germline values: CDR1 GTSNPN, CDR2 SVGIG (reference sequence). The junction had 10 bases not matched to a gene; V was cut back by 5 bases and J by 1 base. The CDR3 bases are TGTGCCTGGGCTCCGGGACTAGCGGGAATGGGCCAAGAGACCCAGTACTTC. Its protein is CAWAPGLAGMGQETQYF.

This clone has a handful of counts. Other DNA sequences within the sample encode an identical CDR3. The chain links TRBV7-8 to TRBJ1-6; D might be TRBD1 (6 bases). CDR1 and CDR2 (germline): SGHVS, FQNEAQ. Trimming removed 1 base at V and 7 bases at J, with 8 bases between. The CDR3 is 14 residues long. CDR3 DNA: TGTGCCAGCAGCTTAGTGCAGGGGAATTCACCCCTCCACTTT. Translation: CASSLVQGNSPLHF. The full variable domain, completed using reference TRBV7-8 and TRBJ1-6, is GAGVSQSPRYKVAKRGQDVALRCDPISGHVSLFWYQQALGQGPEFLTYFQNEAQLDKSGLPSDRFFAERPEGSVSTLKIQRTQQEDSAVYLCASSLVQGNSPLHFGNGTRLTVT.

The chain recombines TRBV27 with TRBJ2-7; 10 bases align to TRBD1. The CDR3 has 15 residues. The V and J ends lost 2 bases and 3 bases, in that order; junction bases with no gene match: 4. Germline lookup yields CDR1 MNHEY and CDR2 SMNVEV (reference sequence). CDR3 sequence reads: CASSLRDRGNYEQYF. In nucleotides, the CDR3 is TGTGCCAGCAGTTTACGGGACAGGGGCAACTACGAGCAGTACTTC.

The rearrangement links TRBV6-4 to TRBJ2-1; tentative D call: TRBD2 (6 bases). In germline, CDR1 is MRHNA, CDR2 SNTAGT. CDR3 size: 13 residues. V was clipped by 5 bases and J by 9 bases, with 14 bases between them. The DNA for the CDR3 is TGTGCCAGCAGTCGAGATAGGGGAGGTGAGCAGTTCTTC. This encodes CASSRDRGGEQFF.

The chain is built from TRBV28 and TRBJ2-3; the D is unclear. V dropped 7 bases and J dropped 3 bases, with 11 bases sitting between them. CDR3 length: 13 residues. Looked up from germline, CDR1 is MDHEN and CDR2 is SYDVKM. CDR3 amino acids: CASKSGPTDTQYF. DNA of the CDR3: TGTGCCAGCAAATCTGGCCCAACAGATACGCAGTATTTT.

V and J are TRBV7-2 and TRBJ2-1; tentative D call: TRBD2 (6 bases). With 2 bases removed from V and 7 bases from J, the gap between germline ends came to 9 bases. Germline lookup yields CDR1 SGHTA and CDR2 FQGNSA. The CDR3 extends over 13 amino acids. Here the CDR3 reads CASSLRSGNEQFF. In DNA form, the CDR3 reads TGTGCCAGCAGCTTACGGAGCGGGAATGAGCAGTTCTTC.

Remarks on this clone: Sequence at one end of the junction differs from germline and may be a read error. The rearrangement links TRBV2 to TRBJ2-7, with 8 bases aligning to TRBD1. CDR3 length: 14 residues. Germline V gene lookup returns CDR1 SNHLY and CDR2 FYNNEI. The DNA for the CDR3 is TGCACCTCAAGCCCCGGGACAGGTTCCTACGAGCAGTACTTC. Translation: CTSSPGTGSYEQYF.

J is TRBJ1-2 and V is TRBV6-5; 7 bases line up with TRBD1. Germline CDR1 MNHEY, CDR2 SVGAGI. V lost 10 bases to trimming and J lost 4 bases; unmatched junction nucleotides: 3. The CDR3 has 11 residues. Written as DNA, the CDR3 is TGTGCCACCGGGACAGTCTATGGCTACACCTTC. The encoded protein is CATGTVYGYTF.

V usage is TRBV18 and J usage is TRBJ2-3; 11 bases are a match to TRBD2. Germline trimming cut 4 bases from V and 0 bases from J; bases unmatched to any gene: 3. The CDR3 loop spans 16 amino acids. The germline V gene encodes CDR1 KGHSH and CDR2 LQKENI. CDR3 DNA: TGTGCCAGCTCACTCTTAGCGGGAGGGAGCACAGATACGCAGTATTTT. It is translated as CASSLLAGGSTDTQYF.

This chain uses TRBV6-5 with TRBJ2-7, with D possibly matching TRBD1 (6 bases). The CDR3 extends over 14 amino acids. Germline V gene lookup returns CDR1 MNHEY and CDR2 SVGAGI. V lost 6 bases to trimming and J lost 4 bases, with 16 bases between them. For the CDR3, the DNA is TGTGCCAGCAGATCGATGCCAGGGGAGTACGAGCAGTACTTC. This translates into CASRSMPGEYEQYF.

Notes on this clone: The sample carries other DNA sequences with the same CDR3. The CDR3 loop is CASSPTGDYNSPLHF. CDR3 bases: TGTGCCAGCTCACCTACAGGGGACTATAATTCACCCCTCCACTTT. The J gene is TRBJ1-6, the V gene TRBV18, with 7 bases identical to TRBD1. The CDR3 is 15 residues long. Germline-derived CDR1 and CDR2 are KGHSH and LQKENI. The V and J ends lost 3 bases and 3 bases, in that order; junction bases with no gene match: 2. Using reference TRBV18 and TRBJ1-6 for the parts outside the CDR3, the full variable domain is NAGVMQNPRHLVRRRGQEARLRCSPMKGHSHVYWYRQLPEEGLKFMVYLQKENIIDESGMPKERFSAEFPKEGPSILRIQQVVRGDSAAYFCASSPTGDYNSPLHFGNGTRLTVT.

The chain links TRBV7-3 to TRBJ2-5; weak D call: TRBD2 (6 bases). The V and J ends lost 5 bases and 5 bases respectively, with 21 bases between them. The germline V gene has CDR1 SGHTA and CDR2 FQGTGA. This CDR3 contains 16 residues. CDR3 DNA sequence: TGTGCCAGCAGCCCCCGTGGGGGAGGCCCAGGGGAGACCCAGTACTTC. Translated, it gives CASSPRGGGPGETQYF.

The V gene is TRBV29-1, the J gene TRBJ2-1; 9 bases match TRBD2. The CDR3 runs 19 residues. V was pared by 1 base and J by 1 base, with 14 bases of the junction left unmatched. The germline gives CDR1 SQVTM, CDR2 ANQGSEA. The CDR3 DNA reads TGCAGCGTTGAAGCACTATGGAGCGGGGGGTTTACTTCCTACAATGAGCAGTTCTTC. It yields the protein CSVEALWSGGFTSYNEQFF.

This chain uses TRBV5-1 with TRBJ2-5, with TRBD2 matching 7 bases. CDR3 length: 15 residues. V trimming: 6 bases; J trimming: 1 base; junction bases outside the gene matches: 9. The germline V gene has CDR1 SGHRS and CDR2 YFSETQ. The CDR3 is CASTRGVSIQETQYF. CDR3 bases: TGCGCCAGCACCCGGGGGGTGTCGATCCAAGAGACCCAGTACTTC.

The chain combines TRBV3-1 (or the pseudogene TRBV3-2) with TRBJ2-7; D uncertain. Germline loops: CDR1 LGHDT, CDR2 YNNKEL (reference sequence). The CDR3 consists of 14 residues. Trimming cost V 0 bases and J 2 bases, with 8 bases left between them. The CDR3 region has the DNA TGTGCCAGCAGCCAAGACTACAGTACCTACGAGCAGTACTTC. It translates to CASSQDYSTYEQYF.